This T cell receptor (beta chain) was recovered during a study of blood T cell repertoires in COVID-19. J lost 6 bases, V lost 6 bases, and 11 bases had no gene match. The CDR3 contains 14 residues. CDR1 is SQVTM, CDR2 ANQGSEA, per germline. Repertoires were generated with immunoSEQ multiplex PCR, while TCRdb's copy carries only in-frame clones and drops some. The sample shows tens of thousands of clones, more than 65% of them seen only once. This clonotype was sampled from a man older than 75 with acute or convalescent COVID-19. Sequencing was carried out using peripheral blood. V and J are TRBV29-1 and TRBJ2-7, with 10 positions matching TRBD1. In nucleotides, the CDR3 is TGCAGCGTCCTCCCGGGACAGGGGATTGGCGAGCAGTACTTC. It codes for CSVLPGQGIGEQYF.